This TCR beta chain was obtained from a study of T cells in Graves' hyperthyroidism and ophthalmopathy (dated by TCRdb to the late 2010s). About the investigation overall: Peripheral blood was collected at initial diagnosis, before any treatment. According to the paper, TCR Vbeta CDR3 sequencing was carried out on more than 120 peripheral blood samples, which came from more than 40 ophthalmopathy, under 80 hyperthyroidism and roughly 17 progressor patients. In several Graves' hyperthyroidism patients, the study also compared T-cell repertoires from thyroid tissue with T-cell repertoires from blood. After blood sampling, hyperthyroidism patients were treated with methimazole at a starting dose of 30 mg daily, and ophthalmopathy patients were treated with high-dose intravenous methylprednisolone. An independent validation cohort of 18 to 20 hyperthyroidism patients and about 15 patients who later progressed to ophthalmopathy tested prospective prediction of ophthalmopathy. The roughly 100 discovery patients were divided at random into training and test sets in a 7:3 ratio. TCR V-J signatures able to tell the groups apart were searched for in a discovery cohort of 90 to 100 patients, of whom 43 had Graves' ophthalmopathy and roughly 57 had stable Graves' hyperthyroidism. What the research found in general, with its limitations: Most expanded thyroid clonotypes (frequency above 0.001) were also detected in blood, suggesting blood repertoires may reflect thyroid immune responses. During validation, the model predicted progression to ophthalmopathy a median of about 5.9 months ahead of onset, with more than 55% sensitivity and almost 75% specificity. A 13 V-J signature model separated ophthalmopathy from stable hyperthyroidism, with around 88% sensitivity and 81% to 83% specificity in cross-validation and 80%/75% in testing. Sample size was not statistically predetermined, and blinding of investigators to group allocation was not performed.

Trimming costs V 4 bases and J 4 bases, and their ends lie 12 bases apart. According to the germline V gene, CDR1 reads SGHRS and CDR2 reads YFSETQ. Taken from cysteine to phenylalanine, the CDR3 has 13 residues. Only the CDR3 DNA is retained, 39 bases long and in frame from the first base. Concerning this clonotype itself: Its antigen remains undetermined. Base-call qualities are not available, and no considerably larger clone is one nucleotide away.

Ophthalmopathy patients had moderately to severely active disease, Clinical Activity Score of at least 3, NOSPECS grade of at least 4, and duration under 3 months. Any patient with an uncontrolled infection, another autoimmune disease, pregnancy or lactation was excluded. Clinical symptoms, serum thyroxine and TRAb, thyroid ultrasound, and orbital computed tomography formed the basis for the diagnoses. PBMCs were isolated from more than 9 ml of fresh peripheral blood by Ficoll-Paque density gradient centrifugation. Trizol reagent was used to extract total RNA, and RNA quality was then checked on an Agilent 2100 Bioanalyzer. TCR beta CDR3 regions were amplified from RNA transcripts. A first-round RT-PCR of the TCR CDR3 used the HTBI primer set with the Qiagen OneStep RT-PCR kit. A second multiplex PCR round built the libraries, followed by size selection and purification. Sequencing of the libraries was done on an Illumina HiSeq2000 using paired-end 100 bp reads. The paper's processing steps were these. SOAPnuke was used to process the raw data, with reads discarded if the reads contained adapters or uncalled bases, had a mean Phred below 15, or lacked an exact constant-primer or identifier match. COPE v1.2.5 was used to merge high-quality paired reads, and clonotypes were defined as unique nucleotide sequences. MiTCR v1.1 was used to align the clonotypes against IMGT TRBV, TRBD and TRBJ reference segments. Analysis was restricted to V-J combinations with a frequency above 0.0001, which covered roughly 99% of repertoires. The TCS score was defined as F50 (clonal expansion) divided by E x V (chaos), with BLOSUM62-based TCRdist calculated between CDR3 peptides within each V-J. Welch's t-statistics and random forest reduced some 510 V-J features to roughly 13, which were used in a naive Bayes classifier (R e1071). TCRdb ran its own pipeline on the public reads, namely fastp trimming at Q25 and MiXCR clone calling, and kept in-frame beta chains. Each CDR3 protein gets just one entry, which takes the most common genes and DNA from the rows behind it. For this entry, the V and J calls and clone size follow TCRdb and not the study's own pipeline. Recorded for this sample are around 600,000 distinct CDR3 sequences; about a sixth of them occurred a single time. The ten largest make up less than 3.5% of the sample.

What was sequenced was blood. This chain is built from TRBV5-1 and TRBJ2-7; a confident D gene designation cannot be given. This TCR came from a woman between 35 and 50 years old with Graves' ophthalmopathy. The CDR3 region: CASSHGSGYEQYF. The DNA is as follows: TGCGCCAGCAGCCACGGTTCGGGTTACGAGCAGTACTTC.